The sample holds many counts of the clone carrying this TCR beta chain. The antigen is unknown. The CDR3 runs 15 residues. The germline gives CDR1 MNHEY, CDR2 SMNVEV (reference sequence). Trimming stripped 5 bases from V and 1 base from J, with 11 bases between. Preparation of the TCRbeta library used unique molecular identifiers. TCRdb ran MiXCR on the PCR reads and lists one entry per CDR3 protein. The table shows around 580,000 distinct CDR3 sequences, with over 20% occurring only once. These data originate in a study of T-cell reconstitution after alpha-beta-depleted transplantation in children. Whole-study results and caveats: A year had passed since transplant, and T-cell counts and diversity by then came mostly from newly produced T cells. Expanded graft clones, several hundred of them, were reportedly the source of alpha-beta T cells about two months after transplant.

This material consisted of PBMCs, taken before TCRalphabeta/CD19-depleted stem cell transplant. The chain carries TRBV27 and TRBJ2-2, with D perhaps TRBD2 (6 bases). This receptor was obtained from a boy under two years old with Wiskott-Aldrich syndrome, due to receive a stem cell transplant. CDR3 nucleotide sequence: TGTGCCAGCAGTCGGGACTGGCTGAACACCGGGGAGCTGTTTTTT. Its translation is CASSRDWLNTGELFF.